Each of the 21 T cell receptor beta chains below was sequenced from the same sample in a study of OX40 agonist ivuxolimab in advanced cancers. Clones were sequenced by immunoSEQ multiplex PCR, and TCRdb holds only the in-frame ones, with some missing. Of approximately 68,000 clones in the sample, just over 85% were seen once. The sequences come from CD4+ or CD8+ T cells sorted from blood, collected in a trial of the OX40 agonist ivuxolimab. The receptor set was obtained from an adult with an advanced solid tumor such as melanoma, head and neck, liver or kidney cancer.

The CDR3 region is CASSYMDRENRGYTF. The DNA of the CDR3 is TGTGCCAGCAGTTATATGGACAGGGAAAATCGTGGCTACACCTTC. The chain joins TRBV7-9 to TRBJ1-2; 8 nucleotides match TRBD1. Trimming removed 6 bases from V and 7 bases from J; junction bases left unmatched: 13. The CDR3 totals 15 residues. Germline V lookup: CDR1 SEHNR, CDR2 FQNEAQ (reference sequence).

This chain joins TRBV18 and TRBJ1-1, with D possibly TRBD1 on 6 matching bases. Trimming removed 4 bases at V and 0 bases at J, with 9 bases between. Germline CDR1 reads KGHSH; CDR2 reads LQKENI. This CDR3 is 14 amino acids long. The CDR3, as DNA: TGTGCCAGCTCACTTCAGGGGATGAACACTGAAGCTTTCTTT. Translated, it gives CASSLQGMNTEAFF.

V usage is TRBV11-2 and J usage is TRBJ1-2; the D gene is possibly TRBD1 (5 bases). V was trimmed by 6 bases and J by 1 base, leaving 18 bases between them. Germline V gene sequence: CDR1 SGHAT, CDR2 FQNNGV. This CDR3 contains 16 residues. DNA for the CDR3: TGTGCCAGCAGTGTAAAGTCGGGGGTGGATAACTATGGCTACACCTTC. As protein: CASSVKSGVDNYGYTF.

The chain links TRBV29-1 to TRBJ2-2; 10 bases map to TRBD1. The CDR3 is 15 amino acids. The V segment lost 6 bases and the J segment 8 bases; nucleotides outside the gene matches: 12. The V gene's germline CDR1 is SQVTM and CDR2 ANQGSEA. CDR3 sequence reads: CSVVLLDRGYGELFF. The CDR3 region has the DNA TGCAGCGTAGTTCTATTGGACAGGGGGTATGGGGAGCTGTTTTTT.

The chain joins TRBV16 to TRBJ2-6; 7 bases align to TRBD1. The CDR3 is 17 amino acids. Germline loops: CDR1 KGHSY, CDR2 FQNENV. J was trimmed by 4 bases and V by 1 base; bases with no gene match: 7. CDR3 bases: TGTGCCAGCAGCCAATTTGCAGGGGGAAGGGGGGCCAACGTCCTGACTTTC. It translates to CASSQFAGGRGANVLTF.

The chain carries TRBV7-2 and TRBJ1-2, with no clear D. The germline V and J ends were trimmed by 1 base and 8 bases, with 11 bases remaining between them. The CDR3 has 13 amino acids. Germline assignment: CDR1 SGHTA and CDR2 FQGNSA. CDR3 nucleotide sequence: TGTGCCAGCAGCTTAGAAGGAGGGTCGGGCTACACCTTC. This translates into CASSLEGGSGYTF.

The V and J genes are TRBV5-5 and TRBJ1-5; D is possibly TRBD1 (5 bases). Germline V lookup: CDR1 SGHKS, CDR2 YYEKEE (reference sequence). V was cut by 4 bases and J by 0 bases, with 14 bases left in between. The length of the CDR3 is 16 residues. This CDR3 is CASSLGTPISNQPQHF. For the CDR3, the DNA is TGTGCCAGCAGCCTGGGGACTCCGATTAGCAATCAGCCCCAGCATTTT.

This chain uses TRBV6-5 with TRBJ1-1; the D is unclear. This CDR3 is 13 amino acids long. V was clipped by 6 bases and J by 1 base, with 9 bases between them. The germline CDR1 and CDR2 sequences are MNHEY and SVGAGI. CDR3 DNA: TGTGCCAGCAGCCGCGGGGAGAACACTGAAGCTTTCTTT. Translating it yields CASSRGENTEAFF.

This clone was observed once. The chain links TRBV4-1 to TRBJ2-7; D may match TRBD1 or TRBD2 (6 bases each). Germline lookup yields CDR1 MGHRA and CDR2 YSYEKL. V was trimmed by 0 bases and J by 6 bases, leaving 12 bases between them. The CDR3 totals 14 residues. CDR3 nucleotides: TGCGCCAGCAGCCAAGAATGGGGGGCAGCCGAGCAGTACTTC. Protein sequence: CASSQEWGAAEQYF.

The CDR3 region is CASSLVGVFGESAEAFF. The CDR3 region has the DNA TGTGCCAGCAGCTTAGTTGGGGTTTTCGGGGAGTCCGCTGAAGCTTTCTTT. The J gene is TRBJ1-1, the V gene TRBV11-2; D is unresolved. Germline values: CDR1 SGHAT, CDR2 FQNNGV. Deletions cut 1 base from V and 6 bases from J, with 21 bases between. The CDR3 covers 17 residues. Full variable domain (outside the CDR3, taken from reference TRBV11-2 and TRBJ1-1): EAGVAQSPRYKIIEKRQSVAFWCNPISGHATLYWYQQILGQGPKLLIQFQNNGVVDDSQLPKDRFSAERLKGVDSTLKIQPAKLEDSAVYLCASSLVGVFGESAEAFFGQGTRLTVV.

The chain joins TRBV28 to TRBJ1-1; tentative D call: TRBD1 (6 bases). Trimming pared 5 bases from V and 0 bases from J, leaving 13 bases between. The germline V gene has CDR1 MDHEN and CDR2 SYDVKM. CDR3 length: 15 residues. The CDR3 nucleotides are TGTGCCAGCAGTGCACAGGGATCACTGAACACTGAAGCTTTCTTT. Protein sequence: CASSAQGSLNTEAFF.

The chain carries TRBV7-2 and TRBJ2-7; D call uncertain. V was clipped by 4 bases and J by 4 bases, with 8 bases between them. The germline gives CDR1 SGHTA, CDR2 FQGNSA. The CDR3 is 12 residues long. Here the CDR3 DNA reads TGTGCCAGCAGCTACTTGGGATACGAGCAGTACTTC. This encodes CASSYLGYEQYF.

The chain recombines TRBV5-5 with TRBJ2-7, with 9 bases lining up with TRBD2. Germline loops: CDR1 SGHKS, CDR2 YYEKEE (reference sequence). There are 16 residues in the CDR3. The junction had 6 bases not matched to a gene; V was cut back by 0 bases and J by 2 bases. The CDR3 coding sequence is TGTGCCAGCAGCTTGGGGCCCAGCGGGGGGACCTACGAGCAGTACTTC. Its protein is CASSLGPSGGTYEQYF.

The rearrangement uses TRBV12-5 and TRBJ2-5; possible D gene TRBD1, 5 bases. Germline CDR1 reads LGHNT; CDR2 reads FRNRAP. Trimming cost V 0 bases and J 7 bases, with 18 bases left between them. The CDR3 is 16 amino acids. For the CDR3, the DNA is TGTGCTAGTGGTTTGGTAGTAACAGGCCTCCTAGGGACCCAGTACTTC. Translating gives CASGLVVTGLLGTQYF.

This clone was seen just once. The V and J genes are TRBV28 and TRBJ2-7; D gene unclear. This CDR3 is built from 12 residues. V lost 3 bases, J lost 6 bases, and 9 bases lay in between. In germline, CDR1 is MDHEN, CDR2 SYDVKM. DNA of the CDR3: TGTGCCAGCAGTTTCGGATCGGGCGAGCAGTACTTC. Translating gives CASSFGSGEQYF.

The chain uses TRBV19 and TRBJ2-3; no firm D call. The CDR3 runs to 16 residues. Trimming removed 5 bases at V and 0 bases at J, with 15 bases between. CDR1 is LNHDA and CDR2 is SQIVND in the germline V gene (reference sequence). The CDR3 nucleotides are TGTGCCAGTAGTGAAACACCATTGACTAGCACAGATACGCAGTATTTT. Its translation is CASSETPLTSTDTQYF.

The CDR3 nucleotides are TGTGCCAGCAGCTTGCGACACTCCTACGACTACGAGCAGTACTTC. This codes for CASSLRHSYDYEQYF. The rearrangement links TRBV11-3 to TRBJ2-7; D unresolved. V gave up 3 bases and J gave up 3 bases, with 15 bases separating them. The CDR3 runs to 15 residues. Germline V CDR1 and CDR2: SGHNT, YENEEA.

The chain recombines TRBV4-3 with TRBJ2-6; D is unresolved. Germline V gene data show CDR1 as LGHNA and CDR2 as YSLEER. CDR3 size: 15 residues. V dropped 0 bases and J dropped 0 bases, with 3 bases sitting between them. CDR3 DNA sequence: TGCGCCAGCAGCCAAGAGAACTCTGGGGCCAACGTCCTGACTTTC. Its translation is CASSQENSGANVLTF.

The rearrangement uses TRBV30 and TRBJ2-7; TRBD1 aligns across 9 bases. The CDR3 length is 14 residues. V lost 1 base, J lost 7 bases, and 8 bases stayed unmatched. Germline V CDR1 and CDR2: GTSNPN, SVGIG (reference sequence). The CDR3 DNA is TGTGCCTGGAGTGACCGGGACAGGGTGGGAGAGCAGTACTTC. Amino acids: CAWSDRDRVGEQYF.

This clone was seen a few times. The J gene is TRBJ2-7, the V gene TRBV6-1, with D possibly being TRBD1 (5 bases). The length of the CDR3 is 13 residues. V was trimmed by 7 bases and J by 0 bases, leaving 10 bases between them. CDR1 is MNHNS, CDR2 SASEGT, per germline. CDR3 residues: CASILTGSYEQYF. Written as DNA, the CDR3 is TGTGCCAGCATTCTCACAGGCTCCTACGAGCAGTACTTC.

This sequence joins TRBV30 and TRBJ2-5; D unresolved. Germline CDR1 is GTSNPN and CDR2 is SVGIG (reference sequence). The V end lost 3 bases, the J end lost 5 bases, and 13 bases lay between the germline ends. This CDR3 region has 13 residues. The CDR3 here is CAWSLGPWETQYF. CDR3 DNA: TGTGCCTGGAGCCTAGGACCCTGGGAGACCCAGTACTTC.